The rows below give T cell receptor beta chains drawn from one sample of a study of cytomegalovirus exposure and HLA in healthy donors. Produced via immunoSEQ multiplex PCR; TCRdb's table is partial and in-frame only. There are about 120,000 clones in the sample; 75% to 85% occur only once, and around 1.9% lies in the top ten. Sequenced: PBMCs. The receptors were sampled from a man aged 40-49 years in good health and CMV-seronegative. CDR3s include the opening cysteine and the closing phenylalanine or tryptophan. The order of the fields is J gene, D gene, V gene, clone size, CDR3 DNA, CDR3 protein. The D gene is left open where the match is weak. The size field is filled for only some rows; it gives once, few, many or a size class.

>TRBJ2-7|-|TRBV21-1|-
TGTGCCAGCAGCAAAGAGGCAGGGGGGCACTTC
CASSKEAGGHF
>TRBJ2-2|-|TRBV5-6|-
TGTGCCAGCAGCTTGGCAGGGGAGTCCACCGGGGAGCTGTTTTTT
CASSLAGESTGELFF
>TRBJ2-7|-|TRBV18|-
TGTGCCAGCTCACCGCTTGGGGCCACTACGTTGGACGAGCAGTACTTC
CASSPLGATTLDEQYF
>TRBJ2-7|-|TRBV28|-
TGTGCCTCGACAGCAGCCTACGAGCAGTACTTC
CASTAAYEQYF
>TRBJ1-2|-|TRBV27|-
TGTGCCAGCAGTTTATTGGCAGGGGTCGGCTATGGCTACACCTTC
CASSLLAGVGYGYTF
>TRBJ2-3|TRBD1|TRBV5-6|-
TGTGCCAGCAGCTTGGATGGACAGGGGACCACAGATACGCAGTATTTT
CASSLDGQGTTDTQYF
>TRBJ2-7|-|TRBV7-8|-
TGTGCCAGCAGCTTATTTGAAGCTCTTAGCTACGAGCAGTACTTC
CASSLFEALSYEQYF
>TRBJ1-1|-|TRBV10-3|-
TGTGCCACCGCCCGAGCCACGAACACTGAAGCTTTCTTT
CATARATNTEAFF
>TRBJ1-2|TRBD1|TRBV9|-
TGTGCCAGCAGCGCTGGGGGACAGGGGGCTTTTATCTATGGCTACACCTTC
CASSAGGQGAFIYGYTF
>TRBJ2-5|-|TRBV5-1|-
TGCGCCAGCAGCTTGGAAGGCAGGGCGCAAGAGACCCAGTACTTC
CASSLEGRAQETQYF
>TRBJ2-3|TRBD2|TRBV9|once
TGTGCCAGCAGCGAGGGCGGAACCAGCCTAGCGGGAGCGTTAGATACGCAGTATTTT
CASSEGGTSLAGALDTQYF
>TRBJ1-5|-|TRBV4-1|-
TGCGCCAGCAGCCAAGACCTATGGCAGCCCCAGCATTTT
CASSQDLWQPQHF
>TRBJ1-2|-|TRBV5-1|-
TGCGCCAGCAGCTCCCAGGGTGACAGAAACTATGGCTACACCTTC
CASSSQGDRNYGYTF
>TRBJ1-2|-|TRBV29-1|few
TGCAGCGTTGTCCGGGGAGACTATGGCTACACCTTC
CSVVRGDYGYTF